The 22 T cell receptor beta chains below all came from one sample that was sequenced in a study of control samples from healthy donors and cancer patients. Produced via immunoSEQ multiplex PCR; TCRdb's table is partial and in-frame only. The table has roughly 90,000 clones, 80% to 95% seen once. Sequencing input: blood. Receptors originate from a woman in her twenties or thirties in good health.

This clone has just a few counts. The CDR3 nucleotides read TGTGCCAGTAGTATCGGTATCAGCGGGTTACGGGGGGCCCAGTACTTC. It yields the protein CASSIGISGLRGAQYF. V and J are TRBV19 and TRBJ2-5; 7 bases are a match to TRBD2. Unmatched junction bases numbered 16, after V lost 3 bases and J lost 9 bases. Germline loops: CDR1 LNHDA, CDR2 SQIVND (reference sequence). The CDR3 spans 16 residues.

This chain joins TRBV6-6 and TRBJ1-1; perhaps TRBD1 as D (5 bases). Trimming took off 6 bases at V and 6 bases at J, with 17 bases between the two ends. The CDR3 length is 14 residues. In germline, CDR1 is MNHNY, CDR2 SVGAGI (reference sequence). The CDR3 sequence: CASRFTRTRPEAFF. In DNA, the CDR3 is TGTGCCAGCAGGTTTACCCGGACAAGACCTGAAGCTTTCTTT.

J is TRBJ2-3 and V is TRBV2; 11 nucleotides agree with TRBD2. After removal of 7 bases from V and 5 bases from J, the junction contained 8 bases not matched to a gene. Germline CDR1 and CDR2: SNHLY and FYNNEI. This CDR3 region has 15 residues. The CDR3 reads CASKELAGGLDTQYF. As DNA, the CDR3 is TGTGCCAGCAAGGAGCTAGCGGGAGGTCTAGATACGCAGTATTTT.

The chain carries TRBV11-2 and TRBJ1-3; D is unresolved. The ends were cut back, 0 bases at V and 3 bases at J, with 9 bases in the middle. Germline values: CDR1 SGHAT, CDR2 FQNNGV. The CDR3 spans 15 residues. In nucleotides, the CDR3 is TGTGCCAGCAGCTTAGATGGGAGTAATGGAAACACCATATATTTT. Translating it yields CASSLDGSNGNTIYF.

The chain recombines TRBV13 with TRBJ1-2, with TRBD1 identical over 9 bases. The germline CDR1 and CDR2 sequences are PRHDT and FYEKMQ (reference sequence). V dropped 6 bases and J dropped 3; count of bases not matched to a gene: 8. This CDR3 is 15 amino acids long. The DNA of the CDR3 is TGTGCCAGCAGGAATGCGGGACAGGGATACTATGGCTACACCTTC. It is translated as CASRNAGQGYYGYTF.

Only one count was recorded for this clone. The chain employs TRBV5-1 and TRBJ2-2; TRBD2 aligns across 16 bases. J gave up 4 bases and V 0 bases, and 6 bases lay outside the gene matches. Germline V CDR1 and CDR2: SGHRS, YFSETQ. The CDR3 loop spans 19 amino acids. In DNA form, the CDR3 reads TGCGCCAGCAGCTTGGAGGGACTAGCGGGAGGGCTGGTCACCGGGGAGCTGTTTTTT. The encoded protein is CASSLEGLAGGLVTGELFF.

V and J are TRBV20-1 and TRBJ1-5; TRBD1 is a possible D gene (6 bases). With 3 bases removed from V and 4 bases from J, the gap between germline ends came to 10 bases. Germline V gives CDR1 DFQATT, CDR2 SNEGSKA (reference sequence). This CDR3 has 13 amino acids. The CDR3 here is CSASRDTNQPQHF. CDR3 nucleotides: TGCAGTGCTAGTCGGGACACTAATCAGCCCCAGCATTTT.

The chain carries TRBV18 and TRBJ1-2, with 9 bases matching TRBD1. Per germline, CDR1 KGHSH and CDR2 LQKENI. Losses at the gene ends were 1 base for V and 0 bases for J; bases not matched to a gene: 3. This CDR3 has 16 residues. This CDR3 is CASSPQDRGANYGYTF. CDR3 DNA: TGTGCCAGCTCACCACAGGACAGGGGAGCTAACTATGGCTACACCTTC.

This chain links TRBV25-1 with TRBJ2-2; D not resolved. The germline CDR1 and CDR2 sequences are MGHDK and SYGVNS. V was pared by 2 bases and J by 4 bases, with 8 bases between. The CDR3 runs to 14 residues. The chain's CDR3 is CASSENWGTGELFF. The CDR3 nucleotides are TGTGCCAGCAGTGAAAACTGGGGCACCGGGGAGCTGTTTTTT.

The chain uses TRBV29-1 and TRBJ1-1; 7 positions agree with TRBD1. Germline CDR1 is SQVTM and CDR2 is ANQGSEA. CDR3 length: 12 residues. The trim removed 5 bases at V and 6 bases at J, leaving 6 bases unmatched. CDR3 sequence: CSVRARGAEAFF. CDR3 in DNA: TGCAGCGTTAGAGCCAGGGGGGCTGAAGCTTTCTTT.

V usage is TRBV28 and J usage is TRBJ1-5; D unresolved. V was cut by 5 bases and J by 10 bases, with 12 bases left in between. The germline gives CDR1 MDHEN, CDR2 SYDVKM. This CDR3 is 12 amino acids long. The CDR3 sequence: CASSAPKGPQHF. DNA for the CDR3: TGTGCCAGCAGTGCCCCAAAGGGCCCCCAGCATTTT.

V usage is TRBV29-1 and J usage is TRBJ2-1; 9 nucleotides line up with TRBD2. Germline CDR1 SQVTM, CDR2 ANQGSEA. V shed 0 bases, J shed 3 bases, and the junction held 9 bases outside the gene matches. The CDR3 contains 17 residues. DNA of the CDR3: TGCAGCGTTGAAGACAAAGGGCCTAGCGGGGACTACAATGAGCAGTTCTTC. Amino acid sequence: CSVEDKGPSGDYNEQFF.

The chain joins TRBV5-6 to TRBJ2-1, with 10 positions matching TRBD1. Germline loops: CDR1 SGHDT, CDR2 YYEEEE. The CDR3 spans 16 residues. V shed 4 bases and J 7 bases; nucleotides not matched to a gene: 11. The CDR3 nucleotides read TGTGCCAGCAGCCCACAAGGGGACAGGGGAAATAATGAGCAGTTCTTC. The encoded protein is CASSPQGDRGNNEQFF.

The chain combines TRBV10-3 with TRBJ1-2; 8 bases match TRBD1. In germline, CDR1 is ENHRY, CDR2 SYGVKD. The CDR3 covers 13 residues. V was pared by 10 bases and J by 1 base, with 5 bases of the junction left unmatched. Written as DNA, the CDR3 is TGTGCCAACGGACAGGGTGATAACTATGGCTACACCTTC. Its protein is CANGQGDNYGYTF.

The chain links TRBV7-3 to TRBJ2-2, with 7 bases identical to TRBD1. This CDR3 is built from 15 residues. The germline V gene has CDR1 SGHTA and CDR2 FQGTGA. V lost 4 bases to trimming and J lost 4 bases; unmatched junction nucleotides: 6. Written as DNA, the CDR3 is TGTGCCAGCAGCTCTCAGGGGGTAGGCACCGGGGAGCTGTTTTTT. As protein: CASSSQGVGTGELFF.

This clone was seen only once. The chain employs TRBV5-1 and TRBJ1-1; no definite D call. The CDR3 runs to 14 residues. Germline V gene sequence: CDR1 SGHRS, CDR2 YFSETQ. Trimming stripped 5 bases from V and 0 bases from J, with 11 bases between. CDR3 region: CASREMSVNTEAFF. The CDR3 nucleotides are TGCGCCAGCAGAGAGATGTCTGTGAACACTGAAGCTTTCTTT.

This chain links TRBV2 with TRBJ1-5; D gene unclear. Trimming cost V 7 bases and J 4 bases, with 8 bases left between them. The CDR3 is made up of 12 amino acids. From germline, CDR1 is SNHLY and CDR2 FYNNEI. The CDR3: CASKEGNQPQHF. CDR3 coding DNA: TGTGCCAGCAAGGAGGGAAATCAGCCCCAGCATTTT.

The chain joins TRBV5-1 to TRBJ1-5, with unresolved D. The CDR3 extends over 13 amino acids. Deletions cut 2 bases from V and 4 bases from J, with 7 bases between. Germline assignment: CDR1 SGHRS and CDR2 YFSETQ. The CDR3 DNA sequence: TGCGCCAGCAGCTTCGACGGGAATCAGCCCCAGCATTTT. Protein product: CASSFDGNQPQHF.

This chain links TRBV11-3 with TRBJ2-7, with 7 bases fitting TRBD2. Germline CDR1 is SGHNT and CDR2 is YENEEA. CDR3 length: 15 residues. Unmatched junction bases numbered 10, after V lost 1 base and J lost 7 bases. CDR3 in DNA: TGTGCCAGCAGCTTAGTTTCCGGGAGGCGGAGGGAGCAGTACTTC. Its translation: CASSLVSGRRREQYF.

The V call is TRBV12-5, the J call TRBJ2-1; a weak D match, TRBD2 (7 bases). Germline loops: CDR1 LGHNT, CDR2 FRNRAP. The CDR3 loop spans 16 amino acids. The germline V and J ends were trimmed by 11 bases and 2 bases, with 22 bases remaining between them. The CDR3 DNA reads as TGTGCTGAGGGGGGGGTTACCCTTAACACCTACAATGAGCAGTTCTTC. This codes for CAEGGVTLNTYNEQFF. The variable domain in full, completed from reference TRBV12-5 and TRBJ2-1, reads DARVTQTPRHKVTEMGQEVTMRCQPILGHNTVFWYRQTMMQGLELLAYFRNRAPLDDSGMPKDRFSAEMPDATLATLKIQPSEPRDSAVYFCAEGGVTLNTYNEQFFGPGTRLTVL.

The chain couples TRBV5-1 to TRBJ2-2; the D is unclear. This CDR3 has 12 residues. V was shortened by 2 bases and J by 5 bases, with 4 bases between the two germline ends. Germline CDR1 and CDR2: SGHRS and YFSETQ. The CDR3 DNA follows: TGCGCCAGCAGCTTCCAGACCGGGGAGCTGTTTTTT. This codes for CASSFQTGELFF.

The chain recombines TRBV19 with TRBJ1-1, with D unresolved. V lost 0 bases and J 8 bases, leaving 10 bases between the germline ends. CDR1 LNHDA and CDR2 SQIVND come from the germline V gene (reference sequence). This CDR3 is 13 amino acids long. In DNA, the CDR3 is TGTGCCAGTAGTATAGATGAGGGCCCCGAAGCTTTCTTT. Translation: CASSIDEGPEAFF.